One and the same sample provided the 32 T cell receptor beta chains below, sequenced in a study of response to subunit inactivated influenza vaccine. MiXCR, run by TCRdb on the RT-PCR reads, gives a single entry per CDR3 protein. The table shows approximately 490,000 distinct CDR3 sequences, with around 7.7% occurring only once. The material sequenced was PBMCs from blood, taken less than 30 months after vaccination. These receptors all come from a man aged 50 to 69 who received an inactivated influenza vaccine.

This clonotype appeared a few times. The chain couples TRBV9 to TRBJ1-1; TRBD1 is a possible D gene (5 bases). V was trimmed by 0 bases and J by 4 bases, leaving 13 bases between them. The CDR3 has 15 amino acids. The V gene's germline CDR1 is SGDLS and CDR2 YYNGEE. The CDR3 DNA follows: TGTGCCAGCAGCGTAGGAATCAGGGAGGCCACTGAAGCTTTCTTT. Encoded protein: CASSVGIREATEAFF.

There are many counts of this clonotype. The chain joins TRBV4-1 to TRBJ2-7, with D perhaps matching TRBD1 or TRBD2 (5 bases each). V was cut by 4 bases and J by 1 base, with 11 bases left in between. CDR3 length: 14 residues. Germline values: CDR1 MGHRA, CDR2 YSYEKL. CDR3 sequence (DNA): TGCGCCAGCAGCCCATCGAGGGGTTCCTACGAGCAGTACTTC. Its translation: CASSPSRGSYEQYF.

This clonotype was counted between two and nine times. V gene TRBV7-2 combines with J gene TRBJ2-7, with D perhaps TRBD2 (7 bases). With 6 bases removed from V and 10 bases from J, the gap between germline ends came to 19 bases. The CDR3 length is 13 residues. The germline V gene encodes CDR1 SGHTA and CDR2 FQGNSA. The CDR3 reads CASRKGGGVLQYF. The CDR3 DNA reads as TGTGCCAGCAGAAAGGGGGGAGGGGTCCTACAGTACTTC.

The J gene is TRBJ1-5, the V gene TRBV5-6; a weak D match, TRBD1 (5 bases). From germline, CDR1 is SGHDT and CDR2 YYEEEE. V lost 3 bases, J lost 5 bases, and 15 bases lay in between. This CDR3 region has 15 residues. The CDR3, as DNA: TGTGCCAGCAGCTCATCGGGACGGGGCCATCAGCCCCAGCATTTT. It encodes CASSSSGRGHQPQHF. The complete variable domain, with remaining parts taken from reference TRBV5-6 and TRBJ1-5, reads DAGVTQSPTHLIKTRGQQVTLRCSPKSGHDTVSWYQQALGQGPQFIFQYYEEEERQRGNFPDRFSGHQFPNYSSELNVNALLLGDSALYLCASSSSGRGHQPQHFGDGTRLSIL.

The V call is TRBV18, the J call TRBJ2-6; D call uncertain. V dropped 0 bases and J dropped 0 bases, with 3 bases sitting between them. Germline CDR1 is KGHSH and CDR2 is LQKENI. The CDR3 spans 15 residues. The CDR3: CASSPPISGANVLTF. CDR3 DNA sequence: TGTGCCAGCTCACCACCGATCTCTGGGGCCAACGTCCTGACTTTC.

This chain connects TRBV18 to TRBJ1-1; no clear D. V was shortened by 2 bases and J by 4 bases, with 8 bases between the two germline ends. Germline V lookup: CDR1 KGHSH, CDR2 LQKENI. The length of the CDR3 is 13 residues. DNA of the CDR3: TGTGCCAGCTCACCATCTAGGAGCACTGAAGCTTTCTTT. Translated, it gives CASSPSRSTEAFF.

V and J are TRBV20-1 and TRBJ2-5; D is uncertain. This CDR3 region has 15 residues. V was shortened by 0 bases and J by 1 base, with 12 bases between the two germline ends. Germline CDR1 reads DFQATT; CDR2 reads SNEGSKA (reference sequence). CDR3 region: CSARDQSFIQETQYF. CDR3 DNA: TGCAGTGCTAGAGATCAAAGTTTTATCCAAGAGACCCAGTACTTC.

This clonotype was found a few times. This chain links TRBV25-1 with TRBJ1-2; D is unresolved. Trimming shortened V by 1 base and J by 7 bases, and 13 bases separated the two germline ends. CDR1 and CDR2 (germline): MGHDK, SYGVNS. The CDR3 is 14 residues long. The CDR3 sequence: CASSELDPTGGYTF. As DNA, the CDR3 is TGTGCCAGCAGTGAATTGGACCCGACCGGTGGCTACACCTTC.

The table lists this clonotype with a few counts. This chain joins TRBV6-5 and TRBJ1-1; D might be TRBD1 (6 bases). V dropped 0 bases and J dropped 4 bases, with 12 bases sitting between them. This CDR3 is built from 15 residues. Germline lookup yields CDR1 MNHEY and CDR2 SVGAGI. CDR3 in amino acids: CASSYSNRGLTEAFF. CDR3 nucleotides: TGTGCCAGCAGTTACTCCAATCGGGGGCTCACTGAAGCTTTCTTT.

The chain is built from TRBV7-2 and TRBJ2-1; D is ambiguous. From germline, CDR1 is SGHTA and CDR2 FQGNSA. The CDR3 consists of 15 residues. V was shortened by 5 bases and J by 9 bases, with 20 bases between the two germline ends. This CDR3 reads CASSAMAAFGTEQFF. CDR3 nucleotide sequence: TGTGCCAGCAGCGCGATGGCAGCGTTTGGAACTGAGCAGTTCTTC.

This clonotype occurred a few times. The genes are TRBV5-1 and TRBJ1-4; D is uncertain. From germline, CDR1 is SGHRS and CDR2 YFSETQ. The CDR3 runs to 13 residues. Trimming left V 4 bases short and J 8 bases short, with 12 bases between. CDR3 sequence: CASSPDGGEKLFF. The DNA for the CDR3 is TGCGCCAGCAGCCCGGACGGAGGGGAAAAACTGTTTTTT.

The chain employs TRBV4-2 and TRBJ2-1; 8 bases fit TRBD2. Germline CDR1 is LGHNA and CDR2 is YNFKEQ. This CDR3 is 19 amino acids long. V gave up 1 base and J gave up 5 bases; unmatched junction bases: 16. DNA for the CDR3: TGTGCCAGCAGCCAAGCGGCTGCTGGGTCGGGGGGGCTCCACAATGAGCAGTTCTTC. Its translation: CASSQAAAGSGGLHNEQFF.

This clonotype was counted ten times or more. V is TRBV20-1 and J is TRBJ2-4; 10 nucleotides match TRBD2. The J segment lost 1 base and the V segment lost 6 bases, leaving 6 bases of the junction unmatched. Germline V gene sequence: CDR1 DFQATT, CDR2 SNEGSKA (reference sequence). There are 15 residues in the CDR3. CDR3 nucleotide sequence: TGCAGTGCAAACCGAGCGGGAGGGGCCAAAAACATTCAGTACTTC. This gives the protein CSANRAGGAKNIQYF.

This clonotype was seen at least ten times. The genes are TRBV29-1 and TRBJ1-2; D call uncertain. Germline lookup yields CDR1 SQVTM and CDR2 ANQGSEA. The CDR3 contains 11 residues. V was pared by 6 bases and J by 8 bases, with 13 bases between. CDR3 protein: CSVRTEWGYTF. DNA for the CDR3: TGCAGCGTGAGGACCGAGTGGGGCTACACCTTC.

This clonotype occurred many times. The rearrangement links TRBV11-2 to TRBJ2-7, with D unclear. The CDR3 covers 16 residues. Looked up from germline, CDR1 is SGHAT and CDR2 is FQNNGV. Trimming left V 1 base short and J 0 bases short, with 13 bases between. CDR3 protein: CASSLVHTLGSYEQYF. The DNA for the CDR3 is TGTGCCAGCAGCTTAGTACACACTCTTGGCTCCTACGAGCAGTACTTC.

The rearrangement uses TRBV10-3 and TRBJ1-1, with D hard to call. Looked up from germline, CDR1 is ENHRY and CDR2 is SYGVKD. Trimming removed 3 bases from V and 0 bases from J, with 11 bases in between. The CDR3 loop spans 15 amino acids. The CDR3 DNA sequence: TGTGCCATCAGTGATGGGCAGGTAATGAACACTGAAGCTTTCTTT. Encoded protein: CAISDGQVMNTEAFF.

The chain has TRBV7-2 and TRBJ2-7, with 8 bases identical to TRBD1. CDR1 is SGHTA and CDR2 is FQGNSA in the germline V gene. The CDR3 extends over 14 amino acids. V gave up 5 bases and J gave up 3 bases; unmatched junction bases: 6. DNA of the CDR3: TGTGCCAGCAGCGGAAGGACAGGGCTCTACGAGCAGTACTTC. Translated, it gives CASSGRTGLYEQYF. Drawing the rest from reference TRBV7-2 and TRBJ2-7, the complete variable domain is GAGVSQSPSNKVTEKGKDVELRCDPISGHTALYWYRQSLGQGLEFLIYFQGNSAPDKSGLPSDRFSAERTGGSVSTLTIQRTQQEDSAVYLCASSGRTGLYEQYFGPGTRLTVT.

The V call is TRBV4-3, the J call TRBJ2-1; 9 nucleotides agree with TRBD2. Per the germline V gene, CDR1 is LGHNA and CDR2 is YSLEER. The J segment lost 8 bases and the V segment lost 1 base, leaving 24 bases of the junction unmatched. The CDR3 runs 21 residues. CDR3 amino acids: CASSQAETRRLADEGGDEQFF. CDR3 in DNA: TGCGCCAGCAGCCAAGCGGAAACCCGGAGACTAGCGGACGAAGGTGGGGATGAGCAGTTCTTC.

This clonotype was observed many times. This sequence joins TRBV7-2 and TRBJ2-3, with 9 bases lining up with TRBD2. Germline V lookup: CDR1 SGHTA, CDR2 FQGNSA. J gave up 3 bases and V 3 bases, and 10 bases lay outside the gene matches. CDR3 length: 17 amino acids. This CDR3 is CASSFSVSGSGTDTQYF. The CDR3 bases are TGTGCCAGCAGCTTTAGCGTTAGCGGGAGTGGGACAGATACGCAGTATTTT.

Only a few counts were recorded for this clonotype. V is TRBV7-8 and J is TRBJ2-1; 7 nucleotides align to TRBD2. This CDR3 is built from 13 residues. V dropped 0 bases and J dropped 15; count of bases not matched to a gene: 8. Per the germline V gene, CDR1 is SGHVS and CDR2 is FQNEAQ. This CDR3 reads CASSLALGGVVFF. The CDR3 DNA sequence: TGTGCCAGCAGCTTAGCCCTGGGGGGGGTCGTGTTCTTC.

This clonotype was detected ten times or more. The V call is TRBV20-1, the J call TRBJ1-1, with 8 bases matching TRBD1. The CDR3 is 15 residues long. Losses at the gene ends were 3 bases for V and 4 bases for J; bases not matched to a gene: 10. Germline assignment: CDR1 DFQATT and CDR2 SNEGSKA (reference sequence). The CDR3 protein is CSARSDWTGSTEAFF. The CDR3 bases are TGCAGTGCTAGGTCTGACTGGACAGGGAGCACTGAAGCTTTCTTT.

This clonotype came up many times. The chain joins TRBV11-2 to TRBJ2-1, with 9 bases lining up with TRBD1. This CDR3 region has 17 residues. With V trimmed by 5 bases and J by 10 bases, 18 bases remained unmatched. CDR1 SGHAT and CDR2 FQNNGV come from the germline V gene. In DNA form, the CDR3 reads TGTGCCAGCAGCCCATCGAATAACCGGGACAGGGCATGGGAGCAGTTCTTC. Its protein product is CASSPSNNRDRAWEQFF. The variable domain in full, with the rest retrieved from reference TRBV11-2 and TRBJ2-1, is EAGVAQSPRYKIIEKRQSVAFWCNPISGHATLYWYQQILGQGPKLLIQFQNNGVVDDSQLPKDRFSAERLKGVDSTLKIQPAKLEDSAVYLCASSPSNNRDRAWEQFFGPGTRLTVL.

This clonotype was observed at least ten times. J is TRBJ1-2 and V is TRBV10-3, with D maybe TRBD1 (5 bases). The germline CDR1 and CDR2 sequences are ENHRY and SYGVKD. There are 15 residues in the CDR3. V dropped 4 bases and J dropped 4 bases, with 16 bases sitting between them. CDR3 sequence (DNA): TGTGCCATCAGTGCCACAGGCAGTCTGAGCTATGGCTACACCTTC. Translating gives CAISATGSLSYGYTF.

This clonotype has more than one count but fewer than ten. The chain has TRBV28 and TRBJ2-1, with D perhaps being TRBD1 or TRBD2 (6 bases each). CDR1 is MDHEN and CDR2 is SYDVKM in the germline V gene. The ends were cut back, 5 bases at V and 7 bases at J, with 24 bases in the middle. This CDR3 comprises 17 residues. The CDR3 here is CASSGKAGTPGRNEQFF. For the CDR3, the DNA is TGTGCCAGCAGTGGGAAGGCCGGGACACCAGGGAGGAATGAGCAGTTCTTC.

The rearrangement links TRBV7-9 to TRBJ1-1, with 10 bases aligning to TRBD1. The CDR3 is 15 amino acids. Trimming cost V 2 bases and J 4 bases; bases outside gene matches: 4. Germline loops: CDR1 SEHNR, CDR2 FQNEAQ (reference sequence). CDR3 sequence (DNA): TGTGCCAGCAGCTTAAGGGGACAGGGGACCACTGAAGCTTTCTTT. It encodes CASSLRGQGTTEAFF.

This clonotype was recorded at least ten times. The chain recombines TRBV28 with TRBJ1-5, with no clear D. The V gene lost 7 bases and the J gene lost 0 bases, with 10 bases spanning the gap. Germline loops: CDR1 MDHEN, CDR2 SYDVKM. This CDR3 is 14 amino acids long. CDR3 region: CASITHLSNQPQHF. CDR3 nucleotides: TGTGCCAGCATCACACACCTTAGCAATCAGCCCCAGCATTTT.

This clonotype turned up a few times. The chain links TRBV7-2 to TRBJ2-7, with TRBD1 as a possible D gene (5 bases). V gave up 5 bases and J gave up 8 bases, with 13 bases separating them. Looked up from germline, CDR1 is SGHTA and CDR2 is FQGNSA. The CDR3 covers 12 residues. CDR3 amino acids: CASSPVLGQQYF. In DNA, the CDR3 is TGTGCCAGCAGCCCAGTTTTGGGGCAGCAGTACTTC.

The chain employs TRBV29-1 and TRBJ2-2, with D hard to call. Trimming pared 7 bases from V and 7 bases from J, leaving 10 bases between. Germline V lookup: CDR1 SQVTM, CDR2 ANQGSEA. The CDR3 extends over 11 amino acids. The CDR3 spells CSGAWGGELFF. The CDR3 nucleotides are TGCAGCGGCGCCTGGGGCGGGGAGCTGTTTTTT.

Many counts were recorded for this clonotype. This rearrangement joins TRBV15 to TRBJ2-7; D is ambiguous. Germline V gene lookup returns CDR1 LNHNV and CDR2 YYDKDF (reference sequence). The CDR3 is made up of 13 amino acids. Trimming cost V 9 bases and J 7 bases, with 19 bases left between them. The DNA of the CDR3 is TGTGCCACTACCGAAGGCCCCACTACGGAGCAGTACTTC. This gives the protein CATTEGPTTEQYF.

This clonotype was recorded at least ten times. V gene TRBV24-1 combines with J gene TRBJ1-3; D gene ambiguous. This CDR3 region has 13 residues. CDR1 KGHDR and CDR2 SFDVKD come from the germline V gene. V was pared by 4 bases and J by 3 bases, with 6 bases between. As DNA, the CDR3 is TGTGCCACCAGTGACCCTCTTGGAAACACCATATATTTT. Protein sequence: CATSDPLGNTIYF.

This clonotype was seen ten or more times. V and J are TRBV20-1 and TRBJ2-5, with no clear D. The V gene's germline CDR1 is DFQATT and CDR2 SNEGSKA (reference sequence). The length of the CDR3 is 13 residues. Deletions cut 7 bases from V and 6 bases from J, with 18 bases between. The CDR3 DNA reads as TGCAGTGGATTGCGGACCGGTGGAAAGACCCAGTACTTC. This translates into CSGLRTGGKTQYF.

The chain employs TRBV11-2 and TRBJ2-7, with D uncertain. CDR3 length: 17 amino acids. Trimming took off 3 bases at V and 2 bases at J, with 20 bases between the two ends. Germline V lookup: CDR1 SGHAT, CDR2 FQNNGV. CDR3 in DNA: TGTGCCAGCAGCTTGACGTCCCTGTCAGCCACTCCCTACGAGCAGTACTTC. Amino acids: CASSLTSLSATPYEQYF.